The clone carrying this TCR beta chain was detected ten times or more. Time point described: sample taken at primary tumor resection. Whole RNA, isolated from tumor, nontumor lung or frozen PBMC, was sequenced without prior sorting. The data derive from a study of spatial heterogeneity in lung cancer. About the study: Sequencing consistently turned up more beta-chain sequences than alpha-chain sequences. As counted in raw reads, each unique TCR and UMI combination appeared more than ten times on average.

TCRdb ran MiXCR on the 5' RACE reads and lists one entry per CDR3 protein. The sample lists about 92,000 distinct CDR3 sequences, 10% to 15% seen once, with about two fifths in the top ten. Trimming took 5 bases from V and 1 from J, leaving 11 bases between them. The CDR3 has 15 amino acids. Germline CDR1 MNHEY, CDR2 SVGEGT. This chain connects TRBV6-2 or TRBV6-3 to TRBJ2-2; no clear D. The origin of this receptor is a male donor with early-stage non-small cell lung cancer. This sample comprised PBMCs, obtained at surgery. The CDR3 DNA reads as TGTGCCAGCAGTGCCGTTGGGCGGAACACCGGGGAGCTGTTTTTT. Its protein product is CASSAVGRNTGELFF.